A selection of T cell receptor beta chains follows, all from one sample in a study of T cells after yellow fever vaccination. TCRdb redid the calling of the 5' RACE reads with MiXCR, one entry per CDR3 protein. The sample gives roughly 310,000 distinct CDR3 sequences, approximately 3.9% of which show up once; 23% is in the top ten. Sample: PBMCs, taken on the day of the yellow fever booster vaccination. The receptors here all came from a man younger than 35 who received the YFV17D yellow fever vaccine. CDR3s include the opening cysteine and the closing phenylalanine or tryptophan. The order of the fields is V gene, J gene, clone size, CDR3 protein. Clone size, where shown, is once, few, many, or a class for clones that have expanded.

V gene: TRBV10-3
J gene: TRBJ1-6
clone size: -
CDR3 protein: CAISAGTGDSPLHF

V gene: TRBV20-1
J gene: TRBJ1-2
clone size: many
CDR3 protein: CSASHFGGGYGYTF

V gene: TRBV29-1
J gene: TRBJ1-1
clone size: many
CDR3 protein: CSVSDRTEAFF

V gene: TRBV10-3
J gene: TRBJ1-6
clone size: -
CDR3 protein: CAISSREYDSPLHF

V gene: TRBV7-3
J gene: TRBJ2-1
clone size: few
CDR3 protein: CASSMRSENEQFF

V gene: TRBV7-9
J gene: TRBJ1-1
clone size: many
CDR3 protein: CASSLVSGRGAEAFF

V gene: TRBV5-1
J gene: TRBJ2-1
clone size: -
CDR3 protein: CASSLRDSHNEQFF

V gene: TRBV20-1
J gene: TRBJ2-5
clone size: few
CDR3 protein: CSANAGTEETQYF

V gene: TRBV5-4
J gene: TRBJ1-2
clone size: -
CDR3 protein: CASSTGPADGYTF

V gene: TRBV9
J gene: TRBJ2-7
clone size: few
CDR3 protein: CASSVGQGRRYF

V gene: TRBV5-5
J gene: TRBJ2-5
clone size: many
CDR3 protein: CASSFGQGSTETQYF

V gene: TRBV29-1
J gene: TRBJ1-1
clone size: -
CDR3 protein: CSVQFRQANTEAFF

V gene: TRBV6-5
J gene: TRBJ2-2
clone size: many
CDR3 protein: CASRLQVNTGELFF

V gene: TRBV12-3/TRBV12-4
J gene: TRBJ2-2
clone size: many
CDR3 protein: CASSYSAGELFF

V gene: TRBV29-1
J gene: TRBJ2-7
clone size: -
CDR3 protein: CSVTNTASYEQHF

V gene: TRBV5-1
J gene: TRBJ1-5
clone size: few
CDR3 protein: CASSLGDSMGPQHF

V gene: TRBV27
J gene: TRBJ1-1
clone size: many
CDR3 protein: CASSLKRDGTEAFF

V gene: TRBV12-3/TRBV12-4
J gene: TRBJ2-1
clone size: many
CDR3 protein: CASSSRQGYNEQFF

V gene: TRBV6-2/TRBV6-3
J gene: TRBJ2-2
clone size: many
CDR3 protein: CASSAKTSTGTGELFF

V gene: TRBV7-2
J gene: TRBJ2-7
clone size: many
CDR3 protein: CASSLSQNYEQYF

V gene: TRBV18
J gene: TRBJ1-4
clone size: many
CDR3 protein: CASSPSVGGVATNEKLFF

V gene: TRBV3-1
J gene: TRBJ2-1
clone size: -
CDR3 protein: CASSQDRAVPAMW

V gene: TRBV5-1
J gene: TRBJ1-2
clone size: many
CDR3 protein: CASRLDPGEVQSYTF

V gene: TRBV7-3
J gene: TRBJ2-1
clone size: -
CDR3 protein: CASSPRGGEQFF

V gene: TRBV29-1
J gene: TRBJ2-7
clone size: many
CDR3 protein: CSVVPSPSYEQYF

V gene: TRBV29-1
J gene: TRBJ1-1
clone size: many
CDR3 protein: CSVFLQGASSTEAFF

V gene: TRBV29-1
J gene: TRBJ2-3
clone size: many
CDR3 protein: CSVSRQAASTDTQYF

V gene: TRBV5-4
J gene: TRBJ2-3
clone size: many
CDR3 protein: CASSSWGAVDTQYF

V gene: TRBV24-1
J gene: TRBJ2-2
clone size: few
CDR3 protein: CATSDRRGPTGELFF

V gene: TRBV9
J gene: TRBJ2-7
clone size: few
CDR3 protein: CASSVRDFPPSSYEQYF

V gene: TRBV5-1
J gene: TRBJ1-2
clone size: few
CDR3 protein: CASSLVAWDYGYTF

V gene: TRBV15
J gene: TRBJ2-2
clone size: many
CDR3 protein: CATSRGGDTGELFF

V gene: TRBV14
J gene: TRBJ2-3
clone size: few
CDR3 protein: CASSHRARGDTQYF

V gene: TRBV4-3
J gene: TRBJ2-1
clone size: few
CDR3 protein: CASSRERSSYNEQFF

V gene: TRBV12-3/TRBV12-4
J gene: TRBJ2-7
clone size: -
CDR3 protein: CASSLAAPHEQYF

V gene: TRBV28
J gene: TRBJ1-5
clone size: -
CDR3 protein: CASRNRGNQPQHF

V gene: TRBV6-5
J gene: TRBJ2-3
clone size: few
CDR3 protein: CASSYSGGLTDTQYF

V gene: TRBV20-1
J gene: TRBJ1-1
clone size: few
CDR3 protein: CSARDPARVGGAYF

V gene: TRBV24-1
J gene: TRBJ2-1
clone size: many
CDR3 protein: CATSDPTGYNEQFF

V gene: TRBV20-1
J gene: TRBJ2-3
clone size: -
CDR3 protein: CSARPDTQYF

V gene: TRBV6-5
J gene: TRBJ1-1
clone size: few
CDR3 protein: CASSPSTGITEAFF

V gene: TRBV4-2
J gene: TRBJ1-1
clone size: many
CDR3 protein: CASSHNPHRDNTEAFF

V gene: TRBV7-8
J gene: TRBJ2-7
clone size: few
CDR3 protein: CASSSSSKRVPYEQYF

V gene: TRBV4-3
J gene: TRBJ1-4
clone size: many
CDR3 protein: CASSQGPENEKLFF

V gene: TRBV5-1
J gene: TRBJ2-3
clone size: many
CDR3 protein: CASSRDGGDTDTQYF

V gene: TRBV5-1
J gene: TRBJ2-3
clone size: -
CDR3 protein: CASITAGGSTDTQYF

V gene: TRBV5-4
J gene: TRBJ2-7
clone size: many
CDR3 protein: CASSPPGSNEQYF

V gene: TRBV20-1
J gene: TRBJ2-1
clone size: few
CDR3 protein: CSASGRGNNEQFF

V gene: TRBV6-2/TRBV6-3
J gene: TRBJ2-1
clone size: -
CDR3 protein: CASSYTGTSGGTVYNEQFF

V gene: TRBV4-3
J gene: TRBJ2-2
clone size: many
CDR3 protein: CASSHRLAGGPTGELFF